This T cell receptor beta chain originates from a study of T cell repertoires in cytomegalovirus infection. Across the whole study: HLA-C-restricted CMV epitopes, recently identified, and well-studied HLA-B-restricted ones were used by the study. CMV infection plus the matching HLA type was flagged by public TCR beta signatures. Points from the study as a whole: Using cumulative public TCR beta family frequency, the authors identified those who carried CMV together with the relevant HLA. Dominating the ex vivo response were HLA-C-restricted CMV-specific TCR beta clonotypes.

A few counts support this clonotype. Its antigen is currently unknown. This CDR3 spans 11 amino acids. In germline, CDR1 is DFQATT, CDR2 SNEGSKA (reference sequence). The trim removed 1 base at V and 13 bases at J, leaving 1 base unmatched. TCRdb re-called the reads through MiXCR, storing one row per CDR3 protein. The table has 570,000 or so distinct CDR3 sequences, roughly 42% seen once. V gene TRBV20-1 combines with J gene TRBJ1-2, with 12 bases identical to TRBD1. The sequence was obtained from a human donor in good health (CMV status not recorded). Some clones in this sample may be carry-over from other donors' samples. The material was cultured PBMCs, obtained from culture after CMV antigen stimulation. The CDR3 region is CSARGGQGATF. The CDR3 DNA follows: TGCAGTGCTAGAGGGGGACAGGGGGCCACCTTC.